Listed here are 13 T cell receptor beta chains from one sample, sequenced in a study of cytomegalovirus exposure and HLA in healthy donors. 13 Jbeta primers and 60 Vbeta primers were used for the PCR. Profiled with immunoSEQ multiplex PCR; TCRdb holds only in-frame clones, not every one. The profile shows some 130,000 clones, about 73% of them singletons. Sequenced sample: PBMCs. These receptors all come from a woman in her 50s in good health and CMV-seropositive.

In regard to this clone: The junction departs from the called germline gene at one end, perhaps through a read error. The V gene is TRBV7-7, the J gene TRBJ2-5; 9 bases map to TRBD2. Germline assignment: CDR1 SSHAT and CDR2 FNYEAQ (reference sequence). The CDR3 has 19 residues. CDR3 in amino acids: CASSLAPGGASGTQETQYF. CDR3 DNA sequence: TGTGCTAGCAGCTTAGCCCCCGGTGGGGCTAGCGGGACCCAAGAGACCCAGTACTTC. The complete variable domain, with remaining parts taken from reference TRBV7-7 and TRBJ2-5, reads GAGVSQSPRYKVTKRGQDVTLRCDPISSHATLYWYQQALGQGPEFLTYFNYEAQPDKSGLPSDRFSAERPEGSISTLTIQRTEQRDSAMYRCASSLAPGGASGTQETQYFGPGTRLLVL.

The V call is TRBV5-1, the J call TRBJ1-1; the match to TRBD1 covers 10 bases. With V trimmed by 3 bases and J by 8 bases, 7 bases remained unmatched. The CDR3 covers 14 residues. Germline V gene lookup returns CDR1 SGHRS and CDR2 YFSETQ. The CDR3 loop reads CASSWGTGAPEAFF. The CDR3, as DNA: TGCGCCAGCAGCTGGGGGACAGGGGCTCCAGAAGCTTTCTTT.

The gene calls are TRBV11-2 and TRBJ2-1, with 8 positions matching TRBD1. The CDR3 contains 14 residues. Germline V gene data show CDR1 as SGHAT and CDR2 as FQNNGV. V was clipped by 1 base and J by 5 bases; unmatched bases: 1. CDR3: CASSLVDRDNEQFF. The CDR3 DNA is TGTGCCAGCAGCTTAGTGGACAGGGACAATGAGCAGTTCTTC. Full variable domain (missing parts from reference TRBV11-2 and TRBJ2-1): EAGVAQSPRYKIIEKRQSVAFWCNPISGHATLYWYQQILGQGPKLLIQFQNNGVVDDSQLPKDRFSAERLKGVDSTLKIQPAKLEDSAVYLCASSLVDRDNEQFFGPGTRLTVL.

CDR3 sequence reads: CASSEEQGFNEQFF. In DNA form, the CDR3 reads TGTGCCAGCAGTGAAGAACAGGGGTTTAATGAGCAGTTCTTC. The J gene is TRBJ2-1, the V gene TRBV6-1; 7 bases are shared with TRBD1. V shed 1 base and J 7 bases; nucleotides not matched to a gene: 4. The CDR3 consists of 14 residues. Germline V gene sequence: CDR1 MNHNS, CDR2 SASEGT.

The chain combines TRBV5-4 with TRBJ2-2; 7 bases are shared with TRBD2. The J segment lost 4 bases and the V segment lost 0 bases, leaving 0 bases of the junction unmatched. This CDR3 comprises 14 residues. Germline V lookup: CDR1 SGHNT, CDR2 YYREEE (reference sequence). The CDR3 region has the DNA TGTGCCAGCAGCTTGGGGGGGGGCACCGGGGAGCTGTTTTTT. This translates into CASSLGGGTGELFF. Full variable domain (outside the CDR3, taken from reference TRBV5-4 and TRBJ2-2): ETGVTQSPTHLIKTRGQQVTLRCSSQSGHNTVSWYQQALGQGPQFIFQYYREEENGRGNFPPRFSGLQFPNYSSELNVNALELDDSALYLCASSLGGGTGELFFGEGSRLTVL.

This chain joins TRBV7-8 and TRBJ2-7, with 8 bases matching TRBD2. V lost 5 bases to trimming and J lost 3 bases; unmatched junction nucleotides: 3. The CDR3 extends over 13 amino acids. Germline V CDR1 and CDR2: SGHVS, FQNEAQ. The CDR3 loop reads CASSRSGGYEQYF. CDR3 sequence (DNA): TGTGCCAGCAGCCGCAGCGGGGGCTACGAGCAGTACTTC.

CDR3 region: CASSRGGNTEAFF. The CDR3, as DNA: TGTGCCAGCAGCCGGGGAGGGAACACTGAAGCTTTCTTT. This chain connects TRBV13 to TRBJ1-1, with D unclear. The CDR3 is made up of 13 amino acids. The V gene's germline CDR1 is PRHDT and CDR2 FYEKMQ (reference sequence). V gave up 5 bases and J gave up 1 base, with 8 bases separating them.

The genes are TRBV2 and TRBJ2-1; TRBD2 aligns across 10 bases. With 3 bases clipped from V and 3 bases from J, the junction kept 2 bases outside the gene matches. The germline gives CDR1 SNHLY, CDR2 FYNNEI. The CDR3 covers 15 residues. As DNA, the CDR3 is TGTGCCAGCAGTGAGAAGCGGGGGGGCTACAATGAGCAGTTCTTC. Protein product: CASSEKRGGYNEQFF.

The chain carries TRBV2 and TRBJ1-5; D is undetermined. The germline V gene has CDR1 SNHLY and CDR2 FYNNEI. The CDR3 is 16 residues long. The V gene lost 6 bases and the J gene lost 5 bases, with 20 bases spanning the gap. CDR3 bases: TGTGCCAGCAGGAACGGCTGGGCATATAAAGATCAGCCCCAGCATTTT. Its protein is CASRNGWAYKDQPQHF.

The chain links TRBV5-1 to TRBJ2-5; D not resolved. V lost 0 bases and J 1 base, leaving 4 bases between the germline ends. This CDR3 contains 13 residues. From germline, CDR1 is SGHRS and CDR2 YFSETQ. CDR3 protein: CASSLGAQETQYF. As DNA, the CDR3 is TGCGCCAGCAGCTTGGGGGCCCAAGAGACCCAGTACTTC. The full variable domain, with the rest looked up from reference TRBV5-1 and TRBJ2-5, is KAGVTQTPRYLIKTRGQQVTLSCSPISGHRSVSWYQQTPGQGLQFLFEYFSETQRNKGNFPGRFSGRQFSNSRSEMNVSTLELGDSALYLCASSLGAQETQYFGPGTRLLVL.

The rearrangement uses TRBV20-1 and TRBJ1-2; 7 bases map to TRBD1. The V segment lost 6 bases and the J segment 13 bases; nucleotides outside the gene matches: 8. Germline V CDR1 and CDR2: DFQATT, SNEGSKA (reference sequence). The CDR3 contains 10 residues. The CDR3 region has the DNA TGCAGTGCAGCGGACAGGTCCGGCACCTTC. Residues: CSAADRSGTF.

The chain carries TRBV15 and TRBJ1-5; tentatively, D is TRBD1 (6 bases). The germline CDR1 and CDR2 sequences are LNHNV and YYDKDF (reference sequence). The CDR3 spans 18 residues. V gave up 0 bases and J gave up 6 bases, with 21 bases separating them. CDR3 sequence: CATSREVPFTGKSQPQHF. The CDR3 nucleotides read TGTGCCACCAGCAGAGAAGTCCCGTTTACAGGGAAAAGTCAGCCCCAGCATTTT.

This clone was counted between two and nine times. The chain couples TRBV19 to TRBJ1-5; TRBD1 might be the D (6 bases). The CDR3 totals 12 residues. The germline V gene has CDR1 LNHDA and CDR2 SQIVND (reference sequence). V lost 9 bases to trimming and J lost 4 bases, with 10 bases between them. This CDR3 reads CASRDINQPQHF. The DNA of the CDR3 is TGTGCCAGCCGGGACATTAATCAGCCCCAGCATTTT.